Below, 6 T cell receptor beta chains from the same sample are listed, as sequenced in a study of blood T cell repertoires in COVID-19. Measured with immunoSEQ multiplex PCR; TCRdb has only the in-frame clones, and not every one. The sample shows some 180,000 clones, about 80% of them seen only once. Sample: PBMCs or T cells enriched from blood (not recorded which). The origin of the receptors is a man aged 60 to 75 who had been exposed to COVID-19.

V is TRBV5-1 and J is TRBJ1-4, with TRBD1 matching over 9 bases. The CDR3 totals 15 residues. V was pared by 0 bases and J by 6 bases, with 3 bases of the junction left unmatched. Germline V gives CDR1 SGHRS, CDR2 YFSETQ. The CDR3 reads CASSLAGQGYEKLFF. CDR3 bases: TGCGCCAGCAGCTTGGCAGGACAGGGGTATGAAAAACTGTTTTTT.

The rearrangement links TRBV28 to TRBJ2-1; 10 bases fit TRBD2. V lost 6 bases and J lost 5; bases outside the gene matches: 7. The germline V gene has CDR1 MDHEN and CDR2 SYDVKM. The CDR3 is 15 amino acids. The DNA for the CDR3 is TGTGCCAGCAGCCCAGCGGGAGGGAAGAACAATGAGCAGTTCTTC. As protein: CASSPAGGKNNEQFF. Together with reference TRBV28 and TRBJ2-1, the CDR3 gives the full variable domain: DVKVTQSSRYLVKRTGEKVFLECVQDMDHENMFWYRQDPGLGLRLIYFSYDVKMKEKGDIPEGYSVSREKKERFSLILESASTNQTSMYLCASSPAGGKNNEQFFGPGTRLTVL.

Remarks on this clone: Different DNA sequences within this sample yield the same CDR3. This chain links TRBV2 with TRBJ1-6, with a possible D match to TRBD1 (5 bases). V lost 4 bases and J 7 bases, leaving 11 bases between the germline ends. The CDR3 extends over 14 amino acids. The germline V gene encodes CDR1 SNHLY and CDR2 FYNNEI. CDR3: CASSVGQGNSPLHF. DNA of the CDR3: TGTGCCAGCAGTGTCGGCCAGGGCAATTCACCCCTCCACTTT.

The chain couples TRBV10-3 to TRBJ2-1; 11 bases fit TRBD2. The V segment lost 2 bases and the J segment 8 bases; nucleotides outside the gene matches: 5. Germline V gene data show CDR1 as ENHRY and CDR2 as SYGVKD. This CDR3 comprises 15 residues. As DNA, the CDR3 is TGTGCCATCAGTGAGGTAGCGGGAGGGCCTGATGAGCAGTTCTTC. Encoded protein: CAISEVAGGPDEQFF.

This chain uses TRBV30 with TRBJ1-2; maybe TRBD1 (6 bases). This CDR3 has 14 residues. V lost 5 bases and J 7 bases, leaving 20 bases between the germline ends. The germline V gene encodes CDR1 GTSNPN and CDR2 SVGIG (reference sequence). The CDR3 is CAWFSTPGASGYTF. CDR3 DNA sequence: TGTGCCTGGTTTTCTACCCCAGGGGCGAGTGGCTACACCTTC.

The CDR3 bases are TGTGCCAGCAGTGAATCCGTACTCGGGGGCTACACCTTC. Residues: CASSESVLGGYTF. The V gene is TRBV25-1, the J gene TRBJ1-2; unclear D gene. The length of the CDR3 is 13 residues. Trimming removed 1 base from V and 8 bases from J, with 11 bases in between. Germline lookup yields CDR1 MGHDK and CDR2 SYGVNS.